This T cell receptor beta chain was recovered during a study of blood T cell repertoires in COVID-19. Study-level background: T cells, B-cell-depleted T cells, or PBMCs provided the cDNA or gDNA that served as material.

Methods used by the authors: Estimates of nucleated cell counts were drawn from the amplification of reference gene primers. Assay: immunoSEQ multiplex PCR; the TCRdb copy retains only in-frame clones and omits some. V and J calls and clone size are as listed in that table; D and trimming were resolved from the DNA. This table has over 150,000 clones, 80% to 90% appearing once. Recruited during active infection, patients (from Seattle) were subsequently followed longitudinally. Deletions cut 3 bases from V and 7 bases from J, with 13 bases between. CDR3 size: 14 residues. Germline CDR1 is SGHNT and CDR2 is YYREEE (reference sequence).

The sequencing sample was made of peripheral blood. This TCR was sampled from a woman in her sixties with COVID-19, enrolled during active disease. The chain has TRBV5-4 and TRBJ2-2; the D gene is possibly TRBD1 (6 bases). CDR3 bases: TGTGCCAGCAGCTCCAGACAGGCTGACGGGGAGCTGTTTTTT. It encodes CASSSRQADGELFF.